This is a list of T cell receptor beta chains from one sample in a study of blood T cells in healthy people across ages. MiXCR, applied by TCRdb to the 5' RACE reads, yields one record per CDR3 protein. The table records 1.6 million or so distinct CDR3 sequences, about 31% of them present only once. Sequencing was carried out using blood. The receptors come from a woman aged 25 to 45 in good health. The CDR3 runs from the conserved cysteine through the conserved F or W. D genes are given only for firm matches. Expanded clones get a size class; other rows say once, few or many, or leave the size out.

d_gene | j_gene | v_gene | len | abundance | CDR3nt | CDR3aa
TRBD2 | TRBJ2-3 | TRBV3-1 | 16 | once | TGTGCCAGCAGCCCGGGGACTAGCGCCACCCCGGATACGCAGTATTTT | CASSPGTSATPDTQYF
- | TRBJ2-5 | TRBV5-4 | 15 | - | TGTGCCAGCAGCTTGTACCTCAGGGGGGAAGAGACCCAGTACTTC | CASSLYLRGEETQYF
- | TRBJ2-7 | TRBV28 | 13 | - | TGTGCCAGCAGTTCTATAGGGGCTGACGAGCAGTACTTC | CASSSIGADEQYF
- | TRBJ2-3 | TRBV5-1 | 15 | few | TGCGCCAGCAGCCAAATGGGACTGCGCACAGATACGCAGTATTTT | CASSQMGLRTDTQYF
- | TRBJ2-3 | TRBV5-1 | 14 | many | TGCGCCAGCAGCTCCCGGACGAACGCAGATACGCAGTATTTT | CASSSRTNADTQYF
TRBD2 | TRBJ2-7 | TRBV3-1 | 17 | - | TGTGCCTGCAGCCAGCAGGGACTAGCGGGATTCGGAAACGAGCAGTACTTC | CACSQQGLAGFGNEQYF
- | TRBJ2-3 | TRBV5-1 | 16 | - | TGCGCCAGCAGTCCGGGGGCCCTTCTGAGCACAGATACGCAGTATTTT | CASSPGALLSTDTQYF
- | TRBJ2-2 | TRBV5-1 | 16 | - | TGCGCCAGCAGCCTACCCGGACAGTGGAACACCGGGGAGCTGTTTTTT | CASSLPGQWNTGELFF
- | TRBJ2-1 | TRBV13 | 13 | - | TGTGCCAGCAGCAAGCCCCAAGGCGATGAGCAGTTCTTC | CASSKPQGDEQFF
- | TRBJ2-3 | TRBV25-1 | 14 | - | TGTGCCAGCAGTGAGAGCGGCGCGATAGATACGCAGTATTTT | CASSESGAIDTQYF
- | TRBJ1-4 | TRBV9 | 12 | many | TGTGCCAGCAGCGGGCCTAATGAAAAACTGTTTTTT | CASSGPNEKLFF
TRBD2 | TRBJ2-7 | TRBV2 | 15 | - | TGTGCCAGCAGTCTCGTGCTAGCGGGAGGAGGCGAGCAGTACTTC | CASSLVLAGGGEQYF
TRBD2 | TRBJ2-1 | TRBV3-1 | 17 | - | TGTGCCAGCAGCCAAGGATTCGTCCTAGCGGGGGGCAATGAGCAGTTCTTC | CASSQGFVLAGGNEQFF
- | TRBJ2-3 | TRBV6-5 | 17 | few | TGTGCCAGCAGTTACTCGCCCCTCGGACCCAACACAGATACGCAGTATTTT | CASSYSPLGPNTDTQYF
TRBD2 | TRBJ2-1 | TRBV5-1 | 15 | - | TGCGCCAGCGGTACTAGCGGGAGCTTCTACAATGAGCAGTTCTTC | CASGTSGSFYNEQFF
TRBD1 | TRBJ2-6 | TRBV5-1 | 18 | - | TGCGCCAGCAGCTTGGGTGACAGGGGGTGGTCTGGGGCCAACGTCCTGACTTTC | CASSLGDRGWSGANVLTF
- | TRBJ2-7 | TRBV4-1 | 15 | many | TGCGCCAGCAGCCAAGGGGTTAGGGGGGACTACGAGCAGTACTTC | CASSQGVRGDYEQYF
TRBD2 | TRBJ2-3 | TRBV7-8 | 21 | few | TGTGCCAGCAGCTCCTCGGAGACTAGCGGGGGACCTAGTACGAGCACAGATACGCAGTATTTT | CASSSSETSGGPSTSTDTQYF
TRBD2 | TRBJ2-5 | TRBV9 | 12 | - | TGTGCCAGCGGGACTAGCGGGGGTGGCCAGTACTTC | CASGTSGGGQYF
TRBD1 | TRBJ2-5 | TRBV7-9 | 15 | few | TGTGCCAGCAGCTTAGGGTGGACAGGGCAAGAGACCCAGTACTTC | CASSLGWTGQETQYF
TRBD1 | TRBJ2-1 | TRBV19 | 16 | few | TGTGCCAGTAGTATGCACCGGGACAGGGGGGTCAATGAGCAGTTCTTC | CASSMHRDRGVNEQFF
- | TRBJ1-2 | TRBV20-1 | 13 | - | TGCAGTGCCGTTCCCGATCCTAACTATGGCTACACCTTC | CSAVPDPNYGYTF
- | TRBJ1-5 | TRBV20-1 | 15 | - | TGCAGTGCTAGAGGGGCAGGGGCCCCCAATCAGCCCCAGCATTTT | CSARGAGAPNQPQHF
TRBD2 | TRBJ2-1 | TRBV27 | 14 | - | TGTGCCACGAAACGGGGGGACTTCTACAATGAGCAGTTCTTC | CATKRGDFYNEQFF
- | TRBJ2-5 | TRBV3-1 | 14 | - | TGTGCCAGCAGCCAGGTCCTTGCTGGAGAGACCCAGTACTTC | CASSQVLAGETQYF
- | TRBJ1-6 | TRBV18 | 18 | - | TGTGCCAGCTCACCACTAAATCCACGACCGGGTGGGGATTCACCCCTCCACTTT | CASSPLNPRPGGDSPLHF
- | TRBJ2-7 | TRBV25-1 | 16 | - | TGTGCCAGCAGTGAGTCTACCCTAATTGCATCCTACGAGCAGTACTTC | CASSESTLIASYEQYF
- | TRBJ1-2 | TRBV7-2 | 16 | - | TGTGCCAGCAGCTTTGGGGGGACGGCAATTAACTATGGCTACACCTTC | CASSFGGTAINYGYTF
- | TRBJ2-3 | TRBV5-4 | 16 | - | TGTGCCAGCAGCTCCTTTGGAGGGGTTCGCACAGATACGCAGTATTTT | CASSSFGGVRTDTQYF
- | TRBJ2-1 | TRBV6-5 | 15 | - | TGCGCCAGCAGTCTGGACATCAGCTCCTACAATGAGCAGTTCTTC | CASSLDISSYNEQFF
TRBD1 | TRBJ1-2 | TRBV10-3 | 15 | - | TGTGCCACCAGTGAGTCAGGACAGGGGGTCGGCGGCTACACCTTC | CATSESGQGVGGYTF
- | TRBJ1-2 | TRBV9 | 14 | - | TGTGCCAGCAGCCCCGAAGGAGAGGTTTTAGGCTACACCTTC | CASSPEGEVLGYTF
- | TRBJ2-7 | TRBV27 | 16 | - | TGTGCCGGCAGTGGGATCCGGGACCGTCTTACCTACGAGCAGTACTTC | CAGSGIRDRLTYEQYF
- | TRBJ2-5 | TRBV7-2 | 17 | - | TGTGCCAGCAGCTTAGGCCTCGGGACGGTGATTCAAGAGACCCAGTACTTC | CASSLGLGTVIQETQYF
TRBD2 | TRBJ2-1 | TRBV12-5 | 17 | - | TGTGCTAGTGGTTTTAATATCGGGACTAGGAACCACAATGAGCAGTTCTTC | CASGFNIGTRNHNEQFF
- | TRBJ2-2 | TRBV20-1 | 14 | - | TGCAGTGCCAAGTTCATCGGGGACTCCGGGGAGCTGTTTTTT | CSAKFIGDSGELFF
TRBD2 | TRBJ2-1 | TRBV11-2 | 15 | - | TGTGCCAGCAGCCACGGGACTAGCGAGTACAATGAGCAGTTCTTC | CASSHGTSEYNEQFF
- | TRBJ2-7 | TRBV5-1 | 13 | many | TGCGCCAGCAGCCCTGAGGGTTCCTACGAGCAGTACTTC | CASSPEGSYEQYF
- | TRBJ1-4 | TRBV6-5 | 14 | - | TGTGCCAGCAGTCCCGATTCTTGGGGGGAAAAACTGTTTTTT | CASSPDSWGEKLFF
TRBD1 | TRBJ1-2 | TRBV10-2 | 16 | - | TGCGCCAGCAGGACCGCCGGGACAGGGGTAGGCTATGGCTACACCTTC | CASRTAGTGVGYGYTF